A single sample gave rise to the 27 T cell receptor beta chains below, sequenced in a study of T-cell reconstitution after alpha-beta-depleted transplantation in children. A library of TCRbeta sequences, prepared with unique molecular identifiers, was generated. MiXCR, applied by TCRdb to the PCR reads, yields one record per CDR3 protein. Among hundreds of thousands of distinct CDR3 sequences listed, 11% were seen once. Material: peripheral blood, obtained 180 days after TCRalphabeta/CD19-depleted stem cell transplant. The receptors were sampled from a male patient aged 2 to 10 who had a stem cell transplant for chronic granulomatous disease, so the T cells may come from the graft donor.

This clonotype was seen repeatedly, ten times or more. The chain combines TRBV5-1 with TRBJ1-1, with a possible D match to TRBD1 (5 bases). CDR3 length: 16 amino acids. V gave up 4 bases and J gave up 1 base, with 17 bases separating them. Germline lookup yields CDR1 SGHRS and CDR2 YFSETQ. The CDR3 sequence: CASSGALGRKNTEAFF. The CDR3 nucleotides read TGCGCCAGCAGCGGCGCGTTGGGACGGAAGAACACTGAAGCTTTCTTT.

This clonotype was counted ten times or more. V is TRBV12-3 or TRBV12-4 and J is TRBJ1-1; weak D call: TRBD1 (6 bases). The CDR3 covers 15 residues. Trimming shortened V by 5 bases and J by 0 bases, and 13 bases separated the two germline ends. The CDR3 spells CASSLQGPMNTEAFF. CDR3 coding DNA: TGTGCCAGCAGTCTCCAGGGGCCTATGAACACTGAAGCTTTCTTT.

A single count supports this clonotype. This may stem from a read error, because a much larger clone lies one nucleotide away. The conserved phenylalanine or tryptophan is not found at the CDR3 terminus, so this likely reflects a read error. In DNA, the CDR3 is TGTGCCAGCAGCCAAGATACGCGGGGACCCACAGATACGCAGTATTCT. Protein product: CASSQDTRGPTDTQYS. This chain links TRBV3-1 with TRBJ2-3, with D possibly TRBD2 on 6 matching bases. CDR3 length equals 16 residues. The germline gives CDR1 LGHDT, CDR2 YNNKEL (reference sequence). The V end was cut by 0 bases, the J end by 2 bases, with 12 bases between.

This clonotype was detected only a few times. The rearrangement joins TRBV11-2 to TRBJ2-7, with TRBD1 matching over 7 bases. The CDR3 totals 13 residues. The V and J ends lost 7 bases and 6 bases, in that order; junction bases with no gene match: 9. Germline assignment: CDR1 SGHAT and CDR2 FQNNGV. In DNA form, the CDR3 reads TGTGCCAGCACGGCAGGGGGATGGATCGAGCAGTACTTC. Translated, it gives CASTAGGWIEQYF.

Many counts were recorded for this clonotype. The V and J genes are TRBV7-2 and TRBJ2-7; 8 bases align to TRBD1. The CDR3 spans 13 residues. The germline V gene has CDR1 SGHTA and CDR2 FQGNSA. Trimming took 3 bases from V and 6 from J; bases not matched to a gene: 4. CDR3 coding DNA: TGTGCCAGCAGCTTCAGGGGGCAGGGCGAGCAGTACTTC. It encodes CASSFRGQGEQYF.

This clonotype was counted ten times or more. This chain links TRBV5-6 with TRBJ2-1, with 16 bases matching TRBD2. The V gene end was trimmed by 4 bases and the J gene end by 9 bases; junction bases not matched to a gene: 4. The germline V gene encodes CDR1 SGHDT and CDR2 YYEEEE. The CDR3 is 15 residues long. Here the CDR3 DNA reads TGTGCCAGCAGCGGGACTAGCGGGAGGGCCGGTGAGCAGTTCTTC. Amino acids: CASSGTSGRAGEQFF.

Concerning this clonotype: This may come from a read error, since a much larger clone is one base off. This rearrangement joins TRBV7-9 to TRBJ1-2, with TRBD1 as a possible D gene (5 bases). The germline V gene encodes CDR1 SEHNR and CDR2 FQNEAQ (reference sequence). The CDR3 spans 15 residues. The CDR3 coding sequence is TGTGCCAGCAGCTATAGGGACGGAGAACCTTATGGCCACACCTTC. Translated, it gives CASSYRDGEPYGHTF.

This clonotype was seen repeatedly, ten times or more. J is TRBJ1-6 and V is TRBV7-2; D is unresolved. The CDR3 loop spans 13 amino acids. In germline, CDR1 is SGHTA, CDR2 FQGNSA. Trimming pared 2 bases from V and 16 bases from J, leaving 15 bases between. The CDR3 nucleotides are TGTGCCAGCAGCTTAACGGCAGGCCACGGGCTCCACTTT. Its protein product is CASSLTAGHGLHF.

This clonotype was seen at least ten times. This rearrangement joins TRBV2 to TRBJ2-2; D is possibly TRBD2 (6 bases). V was shortened by 6 bases and J by 0 bases, with 11 bases between the two germline ends. The germline V gene has CDR1 SNHLY and CDR2 FYNNEI. The CDR3 extends over 15 amino acids. CDR3 sequence: CASRVADTNTGELFF. As DNA, the CDR3 is TGTGCCAGCAGAGTAGCGGATACGAACACCGGGGAGCTGTTTTTT.

This clonotype was recorded a few times. V is TRBV19 and J is TRBJ1-1; D is unresolved. The V gene's germline CDR1 is LNHDA and CDR2 SQIVND (reference sequence). Deletions cut 5 bases from V and 1 base from J, with 5 bases between. CDR3 length: 12 residues. Written as DNA, the CDR3 is TGTGCCAGTAGTGGGGAGAACACTGAAGCTTTCTTT. This translates into CASSGENTEAFF.

This clonotype appeared many times. The gene calls are TRBV6-1 and TRBJ2-1, with TRBD1 as a possible D gene (6 bases). Germline CDR1 is MNHNS and CDR2 is SASEGT. V lost 6 bases and J 6 bases, leaving 15 bases between the germline ends. The CDR3 is 14 residues long. The CDR3 DNA reads as TGTGCCAGCAGCAGCAGGGGTTTTGGCAATGAGCAGTTCTTC. Its protein product is CASSSRGFGNEQFF.

This clonotype was counted at least ten times. A read error may account for a junction end that differs from germline. The V call is TRBV29-1, the J call TRBJ1-1; D is possibly TRBD1 (6 bases). The CDR3 contains 12 residues. Germline values: CDR1 SQVTM, CDR2 ANQGSEA. The CDR3 DNA is TGCAGCGTTAAAGAGGGGGTTGCTGAAGCTTTCTTT. This translates into CSVKEGVAEAFF.

There are many counts of this clonotype. This chain joins TRBV7-2 and TRBJ2-5, with no clear D. The CDR3 is 13 residues long. Per the germline V gene, CDR1 is SGHTA and CDR2 is FQGNSA. V lost 1 base, J lost 2 bases, and 5 bases lay in between. The CDR3 DNA reads TGTGCCAGCAGCTTAGATGGGCAAGAGACCCAGTACTTC. This codes for CASSLDGQETQYF.

This clonotype was seen at least ten times. The chain joins TRBV4-3 to TRBJ2-7, with 8 nucleotides matching TRBD1. In germline, CDR1 is LGHNA, CDR2 YSLEER. This CDR3 comprises 15 residues. V lost 0 bases to trimming and J lost 3 bases; unmatched junction nucleotides: 4. CDR3 in amino acids: CASSQDRQGRYEQYF. The CDR3 DNA reads as TGCGCCAGCAGCCAAGATCGACAGGGGCGCTACGAGCAGTACTTC.

This clonotype came up many times. The chain links TRBV5-1 to TRBJ2-1; 7 bases line up with TRBD2. Germline-derived CDR1 and CDR2 are SGHRS and YFSETQ. Trimming removed 10 bases from V and 9 bases from J; junction bases left unmatched: 13. This CDR3 contains 13 residues. The CDR3 region has the DNA TGCGCCTCGAGGGTTTCCTCGGGGGGTGAGCAGTTCTTC. Its protein is CASRVSSGGEQFF.

This clonotype has a count of ten or more. V usage is TRBV6-6 and J usage is TRBJ2-7; either TRBD1 or TRBD2 may fit D (5 bases each). Germline assignment: CDR1 MNHNY and CDR2 SVGAGI (reference sequence). This CDR3 comprises 13 residues. Trimming cost V 4 bases and J 3 bases, with 10 bases left between them. The CDR3 here is CASSSRGRYEQYF. The CDR3, as DNA: TGTGCCAGCAGTTCTCGGGGCCGCTACGAGCAGTACTTC.

Regarding this clonotype: This may be a read error, as it is one base from a much larger clone. V gene TRBV20-1 combines with J gene TRBJ1-1; weak D call: TRBD1 (5 bases). V was clipped by 0 bases and J by 6 bases, with 14 bases between them. The CDR3 has 14 amino acids. Germline V CDR1 and CDR2: DFQATT, SNEGSKA (reference sequence). CDR3 in amino acids: CSAREGTHRPEAFF. In nucleotides, the CDR3 is TGCAGTGCTAGAGAAGGGACCCACAGACCTGAAGCTTTCTTT.

A note on this clonotype: A much larger clone is a single base away; this may be a read error. The V call is TRBV18, the J call TRBJ1-2, with D hard to call. The CDR3 runs to 17 residues. Per the germline V gene, CDR1 is KGHSH and CDR2 is LQKENI. The CDR3 DNA reads as TGTGCCAGGTCACCAATCCCTGATGTCGGAGAAACAAATGGCTACACCTTC. Its translation is CARSPIPDVGETNGYTF. Together with reference TRBV18 and TRBJ1-2, the CDR3 gives the full variable domain: NAGVMQNPRHLVRRRGQEARLRCSPMKGHSHVYWYRQLPEEGLKFMVYLQKENIIDESGMPKERFSAEFPKEGPSILRIQQVVRGDSAAYFCARSPIPDVGETNGYTFGSGTRLTVV.

Regarding this clonotype: An end of the junction differs from the germline gene, which may be a read error. This rearrangement joins TRBV5-4 to TRBJ2-7; D is unclear. The CDR3 sequence is 16 residues long. CDR1 and CDR2 (germline): SGHNT, YYREEE (reference sequence). In nucleotides, the CDR3 is TGTCCCAGCAGCTTGGTTTTGGAAGAATCTCACTACGAGCAGTACTTC. It translates to CPSSLVLEESHYEQYF.

The chain recombines TRBV5-6 with TRBJ2-7, with 8 bases identical to TRBD1. Germline assignment: CDR1 SGHDT and CDR2 YYEEEE. The CDR3 runs 12 residues. The J segment lost 6 bases and the V segment lost 5 bases, leaving 4 bases of the junction unmatched. CDR3 sequence reads: CASRRRGLEQYF. DNA of the CDR3: TGTGCCAGCAGGCGCAGGGGGCTCGAGCAGTACTTC.

Ten or more counts support this clonotype. The chain recombines TRBV29-1 with TRBJ2-7, with D tentatively TRBD1 (6 bases). The V end lost 8 bases, the J end lost 0 bases, and 14 bases lay between the germline ends. The CDR3 is 13 residues long. Germline lookup yields CDR1 SQVTM and CDR2 ANQGSEA. CDR3 protein: CSFRGGSSYEQYF. The DNA for the CDR3 is TGCAGCTTCAGAGGGGGAAGCTCCTACGAGCAGTACTTC.

CDR3 in amino acids: CASSLTGAETQYF. CDR3 bases: TGTGCCAGCAGCCTGACAGGGGCCGAGACCCAGTACTTC. This rearrangement joins TRBV5-4 to TRBJ2-5; TRBD1 agrees at 8 bases. This CDR3 region has 13 residues. V lost 4 bases to trimming and J lost 5 bases; unmatched junction nucleotides: 4. Germline V gives CDR1 SGHNT, CDR2 YYREEE (reference sequence).

This clonotype appeared many times. V usage is TRBV20-1 and J usage is TRBJ2-2, with a possible D match to TRBD2 (5 bases). This CDR3 is 14 amino acids long. The V end lost 0 bases, the J end lost 7 bases, and 12 bases lay between the germline ends. Germline values: CDR1 DFQATT, CDR2 SNEGSKA (reference sequence). CDR3: CSAREAQRVGELFF. In DNA, the CDR3 is TGCAGTGCTAGAGAAGCACAGAGGGTCGGGGAGCTGTTTTTT.

This clonotype was counted ten times or more. The rearrangement links TRBV20-1 to TRBJ1-2; D is undetermined. The CDR3 length is 10 residues. The V gene lost 5 bases and the J gene lost 8 bases, with 9 bases spanning the gap. Germline values: CDR1 DFQATT, CDR2 SNEGSKA (reference sequence). CDR3 loop: CSASEVGYTF. CDR3 sequence (DNA): TGCAGTGCTTCTGAGGTCGGCTACACCTTC.

This clonotype came up many times. The chain is built from TRBV20-1 and TRBJ1-4; tentatively, D is TRBD1 (6 bases). V was shortened by 6 bases and J by 5 bases, with 19 bases between the two germline ends. The CDR3 covers 15 residues. From germline, CDR1 is DFQATT and CDR2 SNEGSKA (reference sequence). CDR3 nucleotide sequence: TGCAGTGCGGACCAACGGACAGCAAGAAATGAAAAACTGTTTTTT. Translated: CSADQRTARNEKLFF.

As for this clonotype: A much bigger clone sits one base away, suggesting this may be a read error. The chain has TRBV20-1 and TRBJ1-2, with 10 bases aligning to TRBD1. Germline V lookup: CDR1 DFQATT, CDR2 SNEGSKA (reference sequence). The CDR3 spans 13 residues. Written as DNA, the CDR3 is TGCAGTGCTAGGACAGGGGGCTACTATGGCTACCCCTTC. Its translation: CSARTGGYYGYPF.

Many counts were recorded for this clonotype. The chain has TRBV29-1 and TRBJ2-2; no reliable D call. The length of the CDR3 is 13 residues. The germline V gene has CDR1 SQVTM and CDR2 ANQGSEA. V gave up 4 bases and J gave up 0 bases, with 6 bases separating them. The DNA of the CDR3 is TGCAGCGTTGGACACCCGAACACCGGGGAGCTGTTTTTT. Translated: CSVGHPNTGELFF.